This record looks at one TCR beta chain sequence and its context. Its matching antigen is unknown. The CDR3 loop spans 14 amino acids. Germline V gene data show CDR1 as MDHEN and CDR2 as SYDVKM. In preparing the TRB cDNA libraries, 5' RACE with UMI labels was used. Using the 5' RACE reads, TCRdb records one entry per CDR3 protein without DNA. In all, the sample yields some 39,000 distinct CDR3 sequences. The sample belongs to a study of CXCR3-negative and CXCR3-positive naive CD8 T cells. The study's findings and limits: After cryopreservation, CXCR3 expression dropped partially; most assays used fresh PBMCs. Comparably high diversity was seen in both naive subsets, and much lower diversity in memory CD8+ cells.

CD45RO-CCR7+CD27+CD95- marked naive CD8+ T cells. This receptor was identified in a human donor in good health. Some clones in this sample may be carry-over from other donors' samples. V is TRBV28 and J is TRBJ1-1; TCRdb proposes TRBD1, but this gene call is untestable without DNA. The sequenced sample consisted of naive CXCR3- CD8+ T cells from blood. As to subset: CD45RO-CCR7+CD27+CD95- naive CD8+ T cells lacking CXCR3 (TNR3-). CDR3 sequence: CASSFGGINTEAFF.